A single sample gave rise to the 23 T cell receptor beta chains below, sequenced in a study of T-cell memory formation after mild COVID-19 (dated by TCRdb to the early 2020s). The library was made by 5' RACE. The instrument was an Illumina NovaSeq 6000. The raw public data were reprocessed by TCRdb itself: fastp quality trimming at Q25, MiXCR clonotype calling, in-frame beta chains only. Each CDR3 protein gets just one entry, which takes the most common genes and DNA from the rows behind it. Across this sample there are 450,000 or so distinct CDR3 sequences, with around a quarter seen only once. The ten top clones hold approximately 13% of the sample. Sequenced input: PBMCs or a T cell subset sorted from them (not recorded which). The source of these receptors is an adult woman who had mild COVID-19 (a few samples of this study predate the infection). The sample titles of this study are shuffled in the database, so cell type and time point are left out; the donor was told from shared clones.

This chain connects TRBV20-1 to TRBJ1-1, with a possible D match to TRBD1 (5 bases). The CDR3 runs to 16 residues. Germline CDR1 reads DFQATT; CDR2 reads SNEGSKA (reference sequence). Trimming left V 3 bases short and J 0 bases short, with 17 bases between. CDR3 nucleotides: TGCAGTGCTAGTCGTCCCCGGGGGAGGGTGAACACTGAAGCTTTCTTT. Its translation is CSASRPRGRVNTEAFF.

V usage is TRBV7-9 and J usage is TRBJ2-1; D gene uncertain. Trimming took 6 bases from V and 4 from J, leaving 10 bases between them. Germline loops: CDR1 SEHNR, CDR2 FQNEAQ (reference sequence). CDR3 size: 13 residues. CDR3 sequence reads: CASRTRGYNEQFF. CDR3 bases: TGTGCCAGCAGGACCCGCGGTTACAATGAGCAGTTCTTC.

The V gene is TRBV12-3 or TRBV12-4, the J gene TRBJ1-5; 11 bases match TRBD1. V gave up 6 bases and J gave up 9 bases; unmatched junction bases: 7. The CDR3 sequence is 14 residues long. CDR3 residues: CASRDGTGGRPQHF. CDR3 nucleotide sequence: TGTGCCAGCAGGGACGGGACAGGGGGTAGGCCCCAGCATTTT.

A single count supports this clonotype. V and J are TRBV5-6 and TRBJ2-4, with D perhaps assigned TRBD1 or TRBD2 (5 bases each). The germline V gene has CDR1 SGHDT and CDR2 YYEEEE. V was pared by 4 bases and J by 0 bases, with 11 bases between. The CDR3 has 15 amino acids. CDR3 sequence (DNA): TGTGCCAGCAGCGGTCCCGGGACAGCCAAAAACATTCAGTACTTC. Protein sequence: CASSGPGTAKNIQYF.

The sample holds a few counts of this clonotype. The chain is built from TRBV5-1 and TRBJ2-1, with TRBD2 identical over 7 bases. Germline V gene lookup returns CDR1 SGHRS and CDR2 YFSETQ. The J segment lost 2 bases and the V segment lost 1 base, leaving 15 bases of the junction unmatched. This CDR3 has 19 amino acids. The CDR3 sequence is CASSLPGTARTRAYNEQFF. CDR3 in DNA: TGCGCCAGCAGCTTGCCCGGGACGGCAAGGACTAGGGCCTACAATGAGCAGTTCTTC.

In this sample, this clonotype turned up many times. CDR3 region: CASSPRDGPSYEQYF. The DNA of the CDR3 is TGTGCCAGCTCCCCCCGGGACGGACCTTCCTACGAGCAGTACTTC. The chain joins TRBV18 to TRBJ2-7; the D gene could be TRBD1 or TRBD2 (5 bases each). This CDR3 has 15 amino acids. Germline CDR1 reads KGHSH; CDR2 reads LQKENI. V dropped 6 bases and J dropped 1 base, with 16 bases sitting between them.

V is TRBV27 and J is TRBJ2-7; possibly TRBD2 for D (6 bases). V was cut by 6 bases and J by 2 bases, with 11 bases left in between. CDR3 size: 13 residues. Germline V gene lookup returns CDR1 MNHEY and CDR2 SMNVEV (reference sequence). CDR3 region: CASREGEAYEQYF. The CDR3 DNA follows: TGTGCCAGCAGGGAGGGTGAAGCCTACGAGCAGTACTTC.

The rearrangement joins TRBV6-2 or TRBV6-3 to TRBJ2-3; the match to TRBD2 covers 9 bases. The trim removed 6 bases at V and 5 bases at J, leaving 6 bases unmatched. The CDR3 is 14 amino acids. The germline V gene encodes CDR1 MNHEY and CDR2 SVGEGT. CDR3 sequence reads: CASRLAGYEDTQYF. CDR3 DNA: TGTGCCAGCAGGCTAGCGGGATACGAAGATACGCAGTATTTT.

This clonotype turned up a few times. This chain uses TRBV11-3 with TRBJ2-7; possibly TRBD2 for D (5 bases). The ends were cut back, 5 bases at V and 5 bases at J, with 13 bases in the middle. Germline CDR1 is SGHNT and CDR2 is YENEEA. The CDR3 is 13 amino acids. CDR3 sequence reads: CASSLVVGDEQYF. The CDR3 DNA reads TGTGCCAGCAGCCTCGTGGTCGGGGACGAGCAGTACTTC.

This clonotype has a handful of counts. CDR3 coding DNA: TGTGCCAGCCTGAAAGGGAACACTGAAGCTTTCTTT. Amino acids: CASLKGNTEAFF. The chain couples TRBV6-6 to TRBJ1-1; D remains ambiguous. The CDR3 length is 12 residues. The V gene's germline CDR1 is MNHNY and CDR2 SVGAGI (reference sequence). The V end lost 8 bases, the J end lost 1 base, and 8 bases lay between the germline ends.

In this sample, this clonotype turned up a few times. The chain couples TRBV10-3 to TRBJ1-1; 9 bases are a match to TRBD1. V dropped 8 bases and J dropped 5; count of bases not matched to a gene: 6. Germline-derived CDR1 and CDR2 are ENHRY and SYGVKD. There are 13 residues in the CDR3. CDR3 nucleotides: TGTGCCATCGGGGGACAGGGCGGGACTGAAGCTTTCTTT. It translates to CAIGGQGGTEAFF.

This clonotype came up a few times. The V gene is TRBV29-1, the J gene TRBJ2-6; no definite D call. Germline V lookup: CDR1 SQVTM, CDR2 ANQGSEA. V was cut by 2 bases and J by 2 bases, with 4 bases left in between. The CDR3 is 13 amino acids. The CDR3 nucleotides are TGCAGCGTTGAACCGACTGGGGCCAACGTCCTGACTTTC. The encoded protein is CSVEPTGANVLTF.

The rearrangement joins TRBV27 to TRBJ2-7, with D possibly TRBD2 on 5 matching bases. This CDR3 contains 15 residues. Germline CDR1 MNHEY, CDR2 SMNVEV (reference sequence). V lost 0 bases, J lost 4 bases, and 13 bases lay in between. CDR3 in amino acids: CASSLSPRGLYEQYF. The CDR3, as DNA: TGTGCCAGCAGTTTATCACCCCGGGGTTTGTACGAGCAGTACTTC.

There are a few counts of this clonotype. The CDR3 reads CASSQDRAGPPYEQYF. The CDR3, as DNA: TGCGCCAGCAGCCAAGATCGGGCAGGGCCCCCCTACGAGCAGTACTTC. The J gene is TRBJ2-7, the V gene TRBV4-3, with D perhaps matching TRBD1 (5 bases). Germline V gene data show CDR1 as LGHNA and CDR2 as YSLEER. Trimming left V 0 bases short and J 2 bases short, with 14 bases between. There are 16 residues in the CDR3.

This chain joins TRBV12-3 or TRBV12-4 and TRBJ2-7, with a possible D match to TRBD1 (6 bases). V gave up 3 bases and J gave up 7 bases, with 16 bases separating them. This CDR3 region has 14 residues. CDR3 sequence: CASSFFPGAGEQYF. In DNA form, the CDR3 reads TGTGCCAGCAGTTTTTTTCCAGGGGCCGGTGAGCAGTACTTC.

The chain combines TRBV20-1 with TRBJ2-7, with 9 bases aligning to TRBD2. Germline V lookup: CDR1 DFQATT, CDR2 SNEGSKA (reference sequence). This CDR3 has 15 amino acids. J was trimmed by 4 bases and V by 0 bases; bases with no gene match: 7. The CDR3 region is CSARDFRGRGYEQYF. CDR3 coding DNA: TGCAGTGCTAGAGATTTTCGCGGGAGGGGGTACGAGCAGTACTTC.

This clonotype was detected only a few times. This chain uses TRBV7-3 with TRBJ1-1, with 9 bases that match TRBD1. V trimming: 3 bases; J trimming: 3 bases; junction bases outside the gene matches: 8. This CDR3 is 16 amino acids long. Per germline, CDR1 SGHTA and CDR2 FQGTGA. CDR3 region: CASSLGQGLLHTEAFF. Here the CDR3 DNA reads TGTGCCAGCAGCTTGGGACAGGGTCTTCTCCACACTGAAGCTTTCTTT. Together with reference TRBV7-3 and TRBJ1-1, the CDR3 gives the full variable domain: GAGVSQTPSNKVTEKGKYVELRCDPISGHTALYWYRQSLGQGPEFLIYFQGTGAADDSGLPNDRFFAVRPEGSVSTLKIQRTERGDSAVYLCASSLGQGLLHTEAFFGQGTRLTVV.

The V call is TRBV29-1, the J call TRBJ1-2, with D unresolved. The germline gives CDR1 SQVTM, CDR2 ANQGSEA. The ends were cut back, 4 bases at V and 0 bases at J, with 15 bases in the middle. CDR3 size: 15 residues. The CDR3 DNA reads as TGCAGCGTTGTTGCGTTCCCCCTTACTAACTATGGCTACACCTTC. Translated, it gives CSVVAFPLTNYGYTF.

This clonotype was found a few times. The V call is TRBV7-2, the J call TRBJ2-6; D call uncertain. This CDR3 contains 14 residues. The V and J ends lost 1 base and 4 bases respectively, with 5 bases between them. Germline CDR1 and CDR2: SGHTA and FQGNSA. The CDR3: CASSLVPGANVLTF. The CDR3 DNA reads as TGTGCCAGCAGCTTAGTTCCGGGGGCCAACGTCCTGACTTTC.

Only a few counts were recorded for this clonotype. The chain has TRBV7-9 and TRBJ2-3; D possibly corresponds to TRBD2 (7 bases). The germline CDR1 and CDR2 sequences are SEHNR and FQNEAQ (reference sequence). Trimming removed 2 bases from V and 6 bases from J, with 18 bases in between. The CDR3 is 16 residues long. CDR3 nucleotide sequence: TGTGCCAGCAGCTTACAGGTCCGGACAGCGGGGGATACGCAGTATTTT. Amino acids: CASSLQVRTAGDTQYF. Supplemented by reference TRBV7-9 and TRBJ2-3, the full variable domain reads DTGVSQNPRHKITKRGQNVTFRCDPISEHNRLYWYRQTLGQGPEFLTYFQNEAQLEKSRLLSDRFSAERPKGSFSTLEIQRTEQGDSAMYLCASSLQVRTAGDTQYFGPGTRLTVL.

This clonotype was detected a few times. The chain combines TRBV23-1 with TRBJ1-1, with D uncertain. TRBV23-1 is an ORF; its function is uncertain. V gave up 7 bases and J gave up 2 bases, with 14 bases separating them. The CDR3 covers 14 residues. DNA for the CDR3: TGCGCCAGCATCCTTACTACTTTTAACACTGAAGCTTTCTTT. This translates into CASILTTFNTEAFF.

This clonotype has more than one count but fewer than ten. The chain uses TRBV3-1 and TRBJ2-2, with TRBD2 as a possible D gene (5 bases). The ends were cut back, 1 base at V and 0 bases at J, with 12 bases in the middle. The CDR3 consists of 17 residues. Germline CDR1 and CDR2: LGHDT and YNNKEL (reference sequence). The CDR3 reads CASSQVFGETNTGELFF. The CDR3 DNA follows: TGTGCCAGCAGCCAAGTTTTCGGGGAGACGAACACCGGGGAGCTGTTTTTT.

This chain joins TRBV24-1 and TRBJ1-2, with D maybe TRBD1 (6 bases). This CDR3 spans 13 amino acids. The V and J ends lost 3 bases and 5 bases respectively, with 9 bases between them. Per the germline V gene, CDR1 is KGHDR and CDR2 is SFDVKD. The CDR3 is CATSDTTGYGYTF. The CDR3 coding sequence is TGTGCCACCAGTGATACTACAGGGTATGGCTACACCTTC.